The present TCR beta chain was sequenced within a study of blood T cells in healthy people across ages. The overall study: Through template switching, about one barcoded beta molecule was captured per two T cells, as measured in model experiments.

With respect to this clonotype: One end of the junction varies from germline; a read error may be responsible.

The use of a sample-barcoded 5' primer and a J-beta primer mix characterized a second PCR of 7 to 11 cycles. With 12 random nucleotides, a template-switch adaptor tagged each individual cDNA molecule. Samples each returned at least 2.5 million CDR3-containing paired-end reads. TCRdb used MiXCR to reprocess the 5' RACE reads, holding one entry per CDR3 protein. The profile shows under 800,000 distinct CDR3 sequences, roughly 44% of them singletons. CDR3 length equals 15 residues. Germline V gene data show CDR1 as SSHAT and CDR2 as FNYEAQ (reference sequence). Each of the donors had 9 to 10 milliliters of peripheral blood drawn into EDTA-treated Vacutainer tubes.

The clonotype comes from a woman aged 60-70 years in good health. This chain connects TRBV7-7 to TRBJ2-1; weak D call: TRBD2 (6 bases). Sequencing used blood. CDR3 sequence reads: CASSCREPPYNEQFF. The DNA of the CDR3 is TGTGCTAGCAGCTGCCGGGAGCCCCCCTACAATGAGCAGTTCTTC.